Following are 7 T cell receptor beta chains from one sample sequenced in a study of Ad26.COV2.S vaccination and SARS-CoV-2 variants. Only in-frame clones appear in the TCRdb table, and some are missing; sequencing was by immunoSEQ multiplex PCR. The sample consists of almost 400,000 clones, roughly 90% of them appearing once. The treatment here: around 19 received Ad26.COV2.S at low or high dose, single or two shots; several received placebo; per-sample allocation not given. Sampling was performed 63 days after the first vaccine or placebo injection. This sample comprised peripheral blood, obtained in a trial of Ad26.COV2.S vaccine versus placebo. These receptors were taken from a person aged 18 to 59 who received the Ad26.COV2.S COVID-19 vaccine or a placebo.

This sequence joins TRBV28 and TRBJ2-2, with TRBD2 matching 7 bases. With 0 bases clipped from V and 6 bases from J, the junction kept 4 bases outside the gene matches. Per germline, CDR1 MDHEN and CDR2 SYDVKM. CDR3 length equals 15 residues. CDR3 coding DNA: TGTGCCAGCAGTTTATGGGCGAGCGGGGCCGGGGAGCTGTTTTTT. Its protein product is CASSLWASGAGELFF.

The chain combines TRBV4-2 with TRBJ2-7, with 9 bases that match TRBD2. V shed 0 bases, J shed 2 bases, and the junction held 2 bases outside the gene matches. The CDR3 consists of 15 residues. Germline V lookup: CDR1 LGHNA, CDR2 YNFKEQ. The CDR3 protein is CASSQDSSGAYEQYF. The CDR3 DNA sequence: TGTGCCAGCAGCCAAGATTCTAGCGGGGCCTACGAGCAGTACTTC.

This chain joins TRBV27 and TRBJ1-2; D is unclear. The CDR3 consists of 13 residues. Germline V gene lookup returns CDR1 MNHEY and CDR2 SMNVEV (reference sequence). V was shortened by 7 bases and J by 5 bases, with 14 bases between the two germline ends. CDR3 loop: CASTAGSSYGYTF. The CDR3 coding sequence is TGTGCCAGCACCGCCGGGTCTTCTTATGGCTACACCTTC.

The J gene is TRBJ2-2, the V gene TRBV12-5; 9 nucleotides align to TRBD2. V lost 6 bases to trimming and J lost 5 bases; unmatched junction nucleotides: 7. From germline, CDR1 is LGHNT and CDR2 FRNRAP. The CDR3 totals 15 residues. CDR3 protein: CASGSVAGETGELFF. CDR3 sequence (DNA): TGTGCTAGTGGCTCGGTAGCGGGAGAAACCGGGGAGCTGTTTTTT.

V usage is TRBV18 and J usage is TRBJ1-5; D is unclear. CDR3 length equals 13 residues. Trimming took 3 bases from V and 7 from J, leaving 10 bases between them. Germline CDR1 reads KGHSH; CDR2 reads LQKENI. The CDR3 reads CASSPDKKQPQHF. The CDR3 DNA follows: TGTGCCAGCTCACCCGACAAGAAACAGCCCCAGCATTTT.

The genes are TRBV6-1 and TRBJ2-1, with 9 bases lining up with TRBD2. In germline, CDR1 is MNHNS, CDR2 SASEGT. V lost 0 bases, J lost 8 bases, and 14 bases stayed unmatched. The CDR3 is 18 residues long. The CDR3 DNA follows: TGTGCCAGCAGTGAAGCCTTTTTTGGTAGCGGGAGTAGGCATGAGCAGTTCTTC. Its translation: CASSEAFFGSGSRHEQFF.

The rearrangement joins TRBV28 to TRBJ2-3, with 10 bases aligning to TRBD1. This CDR3 is built from 15 residues. Germline V gene lookup returns CDR1 MDHEN and CDR2 SYDVKM. V was pared by 5 bases and J by 4 bases, with 6 bases of the junction left unmatched. The CDR3 spells CASSLGGQGSDTQYF. The CDR3 DNA reads TGTGCCAGCAGTCTCGGGGGACAGGGGTCAGATACGCAGTATTTT.